Below are 5 T cell receptor beta chains sequenced from a single sample in a study of synovial regulatory T cells in juvenile arthritis (dated by TCRdb to 2015 to 2017). For each patient with active arthritis, synovial fluid was collected together with matched peripheral blood, and this synovial fluid made up the synovial samples. The method was the immunoSEQ multiplex PCR assay. In TCRdb, the immuneACCESS table is reduced to in-frame sequences with V and J assigned. These tables do not hold every clone; where another copy was compared, an unresolved V gene accounts for under half, and the others remain unexplained. The record for this sample contains nearly 2,500 clones. The biggest ten clones account for roughly 13% of the sample. The sequenced material came from Treg cells from the synovium. Receptor source: a donor under 30 with juvenile idiopathic arthritis.

This clone counts as medium-sized (0.01 to 0.1%) by frequency. The CDR3 protein is CASSQDQLSYNEQFF. This chain joins TRBV4-1 and TRBJ2-1. Per the germline V gene, CDR1 is MGHRA and CDR2 is YSYEKL. This CDR3 region has 15 residues. No DNA appears here.

In terms of frequency, this clone is medium-sized. This rearrangement joins TRBV2 to TRBJ2-4; the TRBD1 assignment by TCRdb is unverifiable without DNA. Germline V lookup: CDR1 SNHLY, CDR2 FYNNEI. CDR3 length equals 16 residues. DNA is not on record. The CDR3 region is CASSERTILAKNIQYF.

By frequency, this clone registers medium-sized. The V gene is TRBV2, the J gene TRBJ2-7; TCRdb's D call of TRBD1 is untestable without DNA. Germline values: CDR1 SNHLY, CDR2 FYNNEI. The CDR3 extends over 14 amino acids. The DNA is not on file. CDR3 sequence: CASAQGVPGGEQYF.

By frequency, this clone registers medium-sized. This sequence joins TRBV7-2 and TRBJ2-7; as DNA is missing, the TRBD1 call by TCRdb cannot be tested. This CDR3 region has 13 residues. Only the protein is on record. Germline CDR1 is SGHTA and CDR2 is FQGNSA. The CDR3 protein is CASRTGNSYEQYF.

This clone counts as medium-sized by frequency. The J gene is TRBJ2-5, the V gene TRBV5-1; TCRdb proposes TRBD1, but this gene call is untestable without DNA. Germline CDR1 is SGHRS and CDR2 is YFSETQ. This CDR3 region has 16 residues. DNA is not recorded here. The CDR3 spells CASSLARAGPNIEQYF.